This T cell receptor (beta chain) was found in a study of cytomegalovirus exposure and HLA in healthy donors. The wider study: When 350 to 500 donors were genotyped, around 77% of them were found to fall in the Caucasian-associated ancestry cluster. Broader study findings: Roughly uniform depth of sequencing across donors was assumed in presence/absence analyses.

V dropped 11 bases and J dropped 6; count of bases not matched to a gene: 12. Germline assignment: CDR1 MNHNS and CDR2 SASEGT. The length of the CDR3 is 14 residues. Whereas donors were nominally healthy upon sampling, unrecorded immune exposures were probable. There are a few counts of this clone. The antigen remains unidentified. Primers for the PCR totalled 60 Vbeta and 13 Jbeta. Here immunoSEQ multiplex PCR was the method, and the copy in TCRdb shows in-frame clones only, minus some. The table lists 120,000 or so clones, under 90% of them singletons. The receptor's source is a woman aged 40 to 50 in good health and CMV-seronegative. V and J are TRBV6-1 and TRBJ2-7; 11 nucleotides line up with TRBD2. The specimen was PBMCs. CDR3 protein: CAARPTSGSGEQYF. DNA for the CDR3: TGTGCCGCGCGGCCAACTAGCGGGAGTGGCGAGCAGTACTTC.